The 20 T cell receptor beta chains below were found in one sample sequenced in a study of metastatic and nonmetastatic thyroid tumors. Patients had received no treatment of any kind before thyroid surgery. TCRdb recomputed clones from the PCR reads via MiXCR. The profile shows some 69,000 clones, 14% of them singletons. The specimen sequenced was blood. Receptors were obtained from a male donor with papillary thyroid cancer or a benign thyroid nodule (not recorded which). Some clones in this sample may be carry-over from other donors' samples.

This clone was seen more than once but under ten times. This could be a read error, since a much larger clone is one nucleotide away. The chain employs TRBV29-1 and TRBJ1-1, with D tentatively TRBD1 (6 bases). The CDR3 extends over 13 amino acids. V was trimmed by 4 bases and J by 4 bases, leaving 13 bases between them. CDR1 is SQVTM and CDR2 is ANQGSEA in the germline V gene. The CDR3 DNA is TGCAGCGTTGTGGAGGGGGAGGGCACTGAAGCTTTCTTT. This gives the protein CSVVEGEGTEAFF. The whole variable domain, remainder taken from reference TRBV29-1 and TRBJ1-1, is SAVISQKPSRDICQRGTSLTIQCQVDSQVTMMFWYRQQPGQSLTLIATANQGSEATYESGFVIDKFPISRPNLTFSTLTVSNMSPEDSSIYLCSVVEGEGTEAFFGQGTRLTVV.

As concerns this clone: Distinct nucleotide sequences in the sample also encode this CDR3. The rearrangement uses TRBV27 and TRBJ1-6; the match to TRBD1 covers 8 bases. V was clipped by 7 bases and J by 13 bases; unmatched bases: 15. Germline-derived CDR1 and CDR2 are MNHEY and SMNVEV (reference sequence). The CDR3 has 15 residues. CDR3 DNA sequence: TGTGCCAGCAAGAGTATCCAGGGGGCGGACTCGCCCCTCCACTTT. Its translation is CASKSIQGADSPLHF.

V gene TRBV28 combines with J gene TRBJ2-7; no clear D. Trimming cost V 5 bases and J 3 bases, with 8 bases left between them. CDR1 is MDHEN and CDR2 is SYDVKM in the germline V gene. This CDR3 has 12 amino acids. CDR3: CASSPHNYEQYF. The DNA of the CDR3 is TGTGCCAGCAGTCCACATAACTACGAGCAGTACTTC. Filled out from reference TRBV28 and TRBJ2-7, the complete variable domain reads DVKVTQSSRYLVKRTGEKVFLECVQDMDHENMFWYRQDPGLGLRLIYFSYDVKMKEKGDIPEGYSVSREKKERFSLILESASTNQTSMYLCASSPHNYEQYFGPGTRLTVT.

The rearrangement uses TRBV5-1 and TRBJ2-7; no definite D call. V was cut by 0 bases and J by 3 bases, with 10 bases left in between. CDR1 is SGHRS and CDR2 is YFSETQ in the germline V gene. The CDR3 is made up of 14 amino acids. Here the CDR3 DNA reads TGCGCCAGCAGCTTGGGTTGGCAGAACTACGAGCAGTACTTC. Translation: CASSLGWQNYEQYF.

This clone came up a few times. The rearrangement links TRBV28 to TRBJ2-1; weak D call: TRBD2 (5 bases). CDR1 is MDHEN and CDR2 is SYDVKM in the germline V gene. Trimming took 1 base from V and 2 from J, leaving 18 bases between them. The CDR3 consists of 18 residues. The CDR3 nucleotides read TGTGCCAGCAGTTTATCTCTGGGTAGAGGGAGAGCCTACAATGAGCAGTTCTTC. Translated, it gives CASSLSLGRGRAYNEQFF.

The table lists this clone with many counts. V usage is TRBV11-2 and J usage is TRBJ2-5, with D hard to call. Germline CDR1 SGHAT, CDR2 FQNNGV. The ends were cut back, 6 bases at V and 2 bases at J, with 10 bases in the middle. CDR3 length: 13 residues. This chain's CDR3 is CASSLAMQETQYF. The DNA of the CDR3 is TGTGCCAGCAGTTTGGCAATGCAAGAGACCCAGTACTTC.

This clone was picked up many times. The sample holds other DNA sequences that translate to the same CDR3. This rearrangement joins TRBV7-2 to TRBJ2-7; 7 bases line up with TRBD2. Germline values: CDR1 SGHTA, CDR2 FQGNSA. V gave up 5 bases and J gave up 9 bases; unmatched junction bases: 16. This CDR3 contains 15 residues. In nucleotides, the CDR3 is TGTGCCAGCAGCCCACAACGCGGGAGTGGGGAAGGGCAGTACTTC. Amino acid sequence: CASSPQRGSGEGQYF.

This clone was recorded at least ten times. This rearrangement joins TRBV5-6 to TRBJ1-1; TRBD1 matches at 8 bases. V gave up 4 bases and J gave up 4 bases; unmatched junction bases: 6. The germline V gene encodes CDR1 SGHDT and CDR2 YYEEEE. This CDR3 comprises 14 residues. This CDR3 reads CASSSRGLGTEAFF. The CDR3 DNA sequence: TGTGCCAGCAGCAGCAGGGGGCTTGGCACTGAAGCTTTCTTT.

Remarks on this clone: At one boundary the junction diverges from the germline segment, which might be a read error. V gene TRBV28 combines with J gene TRBJ2-7; a possible D gene is TRBD1 (6 bases). The germline gives CDR1 MDHEN, CDR2 SYDVKM. The CDR3 spans 14 residues. The chain's CDR3 is CARSFTGHSYEQYF. For the CDR3, the DNA is TGTGCCAGAAGTTTTACGGGACACTCCTACGAGCAGTACTTC.

This clone was seen more than once but under ten times. An end of the junction does not agree with germline; a read error may underlie this. This chain joins TRBV6-2 or TRBV6-3 and TRBJ1-2; 9 bases fit TRBD1. The CDR3 extends over 15 amino acids. Germline values: CDR1 MNHEY, CDR2 SVGEGT. The CDR3 sequence is CASIIYRTGEYVYTF. CDR3 sequence (DNA): TGTGCCAGCATTATATACCGGACAGGGGAATATGTCTACACCTTC.

This clone was counted ten times or more. This chain's CDR3 is CASRTGRVIEAFF. DNA for the CDR3: TGTGCCAGCAGGACAGGGCGAGTTATTGAAGCTTTCTTT. The chain joins TRBV6-1 to TRBJ1-1, with 7 bases identical to TRBD1. This CDR3 is built from 13 residues. Per the germline V gene, CDR1 is MNHNS and CDR2 is SASEGT. With 6 bases clipped from V and 7 bases from J, the junction kept 8 bases outside the gene matches.

This clone has ten or more counts. The chain is built from TRBV6-4 and TRBJ2-3; 8 bases map to TRBD2. The CDR3 consists of 14 residues. Germline V lookup: CDR1 MRHNA, CDR2 SNTAGT. Trimming removed 6 bases from V and 3 bases from J; junction bases left unmatched: 5. In DNA, the CDR3 is TGTGCCAGCAGCCCGGGACTAGGGACAGATACGCAGTATTTT. This translates into CASSPGLGTDTQYF.

This clone was recorded at least ten times. This sample includes further DNA sequences coding for the same CDR3. The chain carries TRBV20-1 and TRBJ2-5; D might be TRBD2 (5 bases). Germline V CDR1 and CDR2: DFQATT, SNEGSKA (reference sequence). Trimming removed 0 bases from V and 5 bases from J, with 13 bases in between. The length of the CDR3 is 14 residues. CDR3 in DNA: TGCAGTGCTAGAGATTTGGGCCAGCGGGAGACCCAGTACTTC. Amino acid sequence: CSARDLGQRETQYF.

The gene calls are TRBV7-2 and TRBJ1-2; 9 positions agree with TRBD1. V lost 4 bases to trimming and J lost 3 bases; unmatched junction nucleotides: 6. Germline CDR1 reads SGHTA; CDR2 reads FQGNSA. There are 15 residues in the CDR3. The CDR3 reads CASSSYRGQDYGYTF. DNA for the CDR3: TGTGCCAGCAGCTCCTACAGGGGGCAGGACTATGGCTACACCTTC.

As concerns this clone: With a much larger clone just one base away, this may be a read error. The V and J genes are TRBV6-5 and TRBJ2-5, with unresolved D. V gave up 3 bases and J gave up 5 bases, with 10 bases separating them. This CDR3 contains 13 residues. Germline CDR1 is MNHEY and CDR2 is SVGAGI. CDR3 nucleotides: TGTGCCAGCAGTTATGTGGGAAAGGAGACCCAGTACTTC. Translating it yields CASSYVGKETQYF.

There are many counts of this clone. The chain has TRBV6-5 and TRBJ1-4; 8 bases are a match to TRBD1. The CDR3 loop spans 16 amino acids. From germline, CDR1 is MNHEY and CDR2 SVGAGI. The V gene end was trimmed by 0 bases and the J gene end by 9 bases; junction bases not matched to a gene: 9. CDR3 DNA: TGTGCCAGCAGTTACTCCCCGGGACAGGATGTAAAAAAACTGTTTTTT. Its protein product is CASSYSPGQDVKKLFF.

With regard to this clone: This could be a read error, since a much larger clone is one nucleotide away. V usage is TRBV19 and J usage is TRBJ1-1; 8 bases are shared with TRBD1. The CDR3 runs 12 residues. J was trimmed by 11 bases and V by 3 bases; bases with no gene match: 5. Germline V gene sequence: CDR1 LNHDA, CDR2 SQIVND (reference sequence). The CDR3 nucleotides read TGTGCCAGTAGTATTGAGGGACAGGCGGCTTTCTTT. This translates into CASSIEGQAAFF.

Concerning this clone: A read error may explain this, as a much larger clone is one base away. V usage is TRBV6-1 and J usage is TRBJ2-5, with no clear D. V was pared by 7 bases and J by 4 bases, with 13 bases between. The CDR3 has 13 residues. Germline V CDR1 and CDR2: MNHNS, SASEGT. The CDR3 nucleotides read TGTGCCAGCATCCCCCGTATCGGAGAGACCCAGTACTTC. Translation: CASIPRIGETQYF.

This clone was picked up a small number of times. The chain carries TRBV12-3 or TRBV12-4 and TRBJ2-1, with a possible D match to TRBD2 (5 bases). This CDR3 is built from 12 residues. Trimming pared 7 bases from V and 8 bases from J, leaving 12 bases between. CDR3 nucleotide sequence: TGTGCCAGCACCGCCACCGGGGATGAGCAGTTCTTC. Residues: CASTATGDEQFF.

This clone was observed at least ten times. V usage is TRBV6-5 and J usage is TRBJ2-1; D gene unclear. V lost 4 bases and J 4 bases, leaving 8 bases between the germline ends. In germline, CDR1 is MNHEY, CDR2 SVGAGI. The length of the CDR3 is 13 residues. The DNA for the CDR3 is TGTGCCAGCAGTTCCTCCGTTTACAATGAGCAGTTCTTC. Protein: CASSSSVYNEQFF.